What follows is one T cell receptor (beta chain) and its context. These data are taken from a study of CD8 T cells in Susac syndrome. Random hexamers were used to reverse transcribe about 0.5 to 1 ug of RNA. TCRdb reprocessed the immunoSEQ multiplex PCR reads via MiXCR and lists one record per CDR3 protein. The table has 160,000 or so distinct CDR3 sequences, about 94% seen once. Sequenced input: CD8+ T cells from PBMCs. The receptor comes from a human donor with multiple sclerosis.

The CDR3 DNA is TGTGCCAGCAGCGTAGGGGACTTTAATCAGCCCCAGCATTTT. It encodes CASSVGDFNQPQHF. The chain recombines TRBV9 with TRBJ1-5; D possibly corresponds to TRBD1 (5 bases). V was cut by 0 bases and J by 4 bases, with 8 bases left in between. Germline V gene data show CDR1 as SGDLS and CDR2 as YYNGEE. The CDR3 extends over 14 amino acids.